This entry is about one T cell receptor (beta chain). This sample stems from a study of T cell responses to AZD1222 COVID-19 vaccine. The CDR3 loop spans 14 amino acids. CDR1 is MNHEY, CDR2 SVGAGI, per germline. V shed 6 bases, J shed 5 bases, and the junction held 4 bases outside the gene matches. Repertoires were generated with immunoSEQ multiplex PCR, while TCRdb's copy carries only in-frame clones and drops some. The sample includes 140,000 to 150,000 clones, around 90% of them seen just once. This chain joins TRBV6-5 and TRBJ1-6, with 7 positions matching TRBD1. This receptor was identified in an adult in good health. This sample comprised peripheral blood, obtained on day 0 of MenACWY control vaccination. CDR3 in amino acids: CASSRTGDNSPLHF. CDR3 nucleotide sequence: TGTGCCAGCAGCCGGACAGGAGATAATTCACCCCTCCACTTT.